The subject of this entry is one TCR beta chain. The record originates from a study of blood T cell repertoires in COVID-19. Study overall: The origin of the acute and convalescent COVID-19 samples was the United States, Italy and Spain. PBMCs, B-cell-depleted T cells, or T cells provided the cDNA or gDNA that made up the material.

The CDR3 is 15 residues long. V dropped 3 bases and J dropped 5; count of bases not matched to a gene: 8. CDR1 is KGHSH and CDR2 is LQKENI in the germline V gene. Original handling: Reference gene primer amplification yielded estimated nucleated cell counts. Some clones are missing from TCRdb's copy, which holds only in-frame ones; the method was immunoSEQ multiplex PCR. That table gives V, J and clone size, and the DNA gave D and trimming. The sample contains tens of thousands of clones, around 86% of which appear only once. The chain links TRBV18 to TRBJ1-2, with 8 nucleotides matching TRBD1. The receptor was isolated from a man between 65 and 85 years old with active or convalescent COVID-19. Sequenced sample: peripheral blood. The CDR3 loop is CASSPTGQGTYGYTF. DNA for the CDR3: TGTGCCAGCTCACCTACTGGACAGGGAACTTATGGCTACACCTTC. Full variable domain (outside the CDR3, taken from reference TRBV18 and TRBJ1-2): NAGVMQNPRHLVRRRGQEARLRCSPMKGHSHVYWYRQLPEEGLKFMVYLQKENIIDESGMPKERFSAEFPKEGPSILRIQQVVRGDSAAYFCASSPTGQGTYGYTFGSGTRLTVV.